The 19 T cell receptor beta chains below all came from one sample that was sequenced in a study of CXCR3-negative and CXCR3-positive naive CD8 T cells. 5' RACE that incorporated UMI labels was used to prepare the TRB cDNA libraries. TCRdb reprocessed the 5' RACE reads and reports one entry per CDR3 protein, with no DNA. Here the sample table reports 84,000 or so distinct CDR3 sequences. Sequenced sample: naive CXCR3- CD8+ T cells from blood. Documented subset: CD45RO-CCR7+CD27+CD95- naive CD8+ T cells lacking CXCR3 (TNR3-). The source is a human donor in good health. Some clones in this sample may be carry-over from other donors' samples.

J is TRBJ2-1 and V is TRBV5-1. This CDR3 is 13 amino acids long. Germline assignment: CDR1 SGHRS and CDR2 YFSETQ. The CDR3 is CASRVAGYNEQFF. Using reference TRBV5-1 and TRBJ2-1 for the parts outside the CDR3, the full variable domain is KAGVTQTPRYLIKTRGQQVTLSCSPISGHRSVSWYQQTPGQGLQFLFEYFSETQRNKGNFPGRFSGRQFSNSRSEMNVSTLELGDSALYLCASRVAGYNEQFFGPGTRLTVL.

This sequence joins TRBV13 and TRBJ2-7; as DNA is missing, the TRBD2 call by TCRdb cannot be tested. CDR1 and CDR2 from the germline V gene are PRHDT and FYEKMQ (reference sequence). This CDR3 comprises 16 residues. CDR3: CASSLEGSGEGYEQYF.

The genes are TRBV6-5 and TRBJ2-5. The CDR3 sequence is 15 residues long. Germline CDR1 and CDR2: MNHEY and SVGAGI. CDR3: CASSTQIGMKETQYF.

This rearrangement joins TRBV20-1 to TRBJ1-1; TCRdb names TRBD1, which stays unverified in the absence of DNA. Germline CDR1 DFQATT, CDR2 SNEGSKA (reference sequence). The CDR3 runs to 13 residues. The CDR3 protein is CSATDRSNTEAFF.

This chain uses TRBV25-1 with TRBJ1-1; absent DNA, TCRdb's TRBD1 call cannot be checked. Germline V lookup: CDR1 MGHDK, CDR2 SYGVNS. CDR3 size: 13 residues. CDR3 in amino acids: CASRAGWFTEAFF.

The J gene is TRBJ2-4, the V gene TRBV29-1; the D gene TCRdb calls, TRBD1, cannot be checked with no DNA. Per the germline V gene, CDR1 is SQVTM and CDR2 is ANQGSEA. The CDR3 totals 15 residues. The CDR3 is CSALGGGEAKNIQYF.

The chain links TRBV29-1 to TRBJ2-7; there is no DNA to check the TCRdb D call of TRBD1. This CDR3 contains 15 residues. Germline V gene data show CDR1 as SQVTM and CDR2 as ANQGSEA. The CDR3 spells CSVEVPHRGSYEQYF.

The chain joins TRBV16 to TRBJ2-7; the TRBD2 assignment by TCRdb is unverifiable without DNA. CDR1 KGHSY and CDR2 FQNENV come from the germline V gene. The CDR3 has 13 amino acids. Here the CDR3 reads CASSQPPTYEQYF. Full variable domain (remainder filled in from reference TRBV16 and TRBJ2-7): GEEVAQTPKHLVRGEGQKAKLYCAPIKGHSYVFWYQQVLKNEFKFLISFQNENVFDETGMPKERFSAKCLPNSPCSLEIQATKLEDSAVYFCASSQPPTYEQYFGPGTRLTVT.

The rearrangement uses TRBV29-1 and TRBJ2-3; without DNA, the TCRdb call of TRBD1 cannot be checked. The CDR3 is 13 residues long. Germline assignment: CDR1 SQVTM and CDR2 ANQGSEA. The CDR3 here is CSGAGTGPDTQYF.

The J gene is TRBJ1-2, the V gene TRBV7-2. This CDR3 spans 14 amino acids. CDR1 and CDR2 (germline): SGHTA, FQGNSA. CDR3 loop: CASSPRAIVYGYTF.

V gene TRBV5-6 combines with J gene TRBJ2-1; TCRdb gives TRBD1 as the D gene, but with no DNA this cannot be confirmed. The CDR3 sequence is 18 residues long. Germline V lookup: CDR1 SGHDT, CDR2 YYEEEE. CDR3 protein: CASSLVVGGSSSYNEQFF. The full variable domain, in which reference TRBV5-6 and TRBJ2-1 provide the parts outside the CDR3, is DAGVTQSPTHLIKTRGQQVTLRCSPKSGHDTVSWYQQALGQGPQFIFQYYEEEERQRGNFPDRFSGHQFPNYSSELNVNALLLGDSALYLCASSLVVGGSSSYNEQFFGPGTRLTVL.

The CDR3: CASSFTPGNIQYF. The chain links TRBV12-3 or TRBV12-4 to TRBJ2-4; the D call from TCRdb, TRBD1, cannot be confirmed without DNA. The CDR3 is made up of 13 amino acids.

The V gene is TRBV20-1, the J gene TRBJ2-7. The CDR3 length is 13 residues. The germline gives CDR1 DFQATT, CDR2 SNEGSKA (reference sequence). CDR3 in amino acids: CSAGDGGAYEQYF.

The V gene is TRBV20-1, the J gene TRBJ2-3; as DNA is missing, the TRBD2 call by TCRdb cannot be tested. The CDR3 sequence is 15 residues long. In germline, CDR1 is DFQATT, CDR2 SNEGSKA (reference sequence). CDR3 residues: CSARELAGEIDTQYF.

The V call is TRBV11-2, the J call TRBJ2-2. The CDR3 is 15 amino acids. Germline assignment: CDR1 SGHAT and CDR2 FQNNGV. The CDR3 sequence is CASSLFRLWTGELFF.

V and J are TRBV7-2 and TRBJ1-1; the D call of TRBD1 rests on TCRdb alone, since no DNA is present to check it. Germline loops: CDR1 SGHTA, CDR2 FQGNSA. The CDR3 has 15 residues. CDR3 residues: CASSQMTGMNTEAFF.

V gene TRBV29-1 combines with J gene TRBJ2-7; TCRdb picks TRBD2, but there is no DNA to check that call. Germline CDR1 SQVTM, CDR2 ANQGSEA. The CDR3 runs 14 residues. The CDR3 region is CSVEDGTARGEQYF.

The V and J genes are TRBV2 and TRBJ2-7; with no DNA, the TCRdb D assignment of TRBD2 cannot be verified. In germline, CDR1 is SNHLY, CDR2 FYNNEI. The CDR3 spans 16 residues. The CDR3 reads CASSLETVAGDYEQYF.

This sequence joins TRBV25-1 and TRBJ2-1; TCRdb gives TRBD1 as the D gene, but with no DNA this cannot be confirmed. Germline V gives CDR1 MGHDK, CDR2 SYGVNS. This CDR3 region has 12 residues. CDR3 residues: CASNQGYNEQFF.